This TCR beta chain was captured by sequencing in a study of T-cell reconstitution after alpha-beta-depleted transplantation in children. Preparing the TCRbeta library involved the use of unique molecular identifiers. TCRdb independently ran MiXCR on the PCR reads; one entry per CDR3 protein. The sample lists some 840,000 distinct CDR3 sequences, around 17% occurring once. The CDR3 has 15 residues. Germline values: CDR1 SGHRS, CDR2 YFSETQ. The germline V and J ends were trimmed by 3 bases and 2 bases, with 15 bases remaining between them. V usage is TRBV5-1 and J usage is TRBJ2-7; the D gene could be TRBD1 or TRBD2 (5 bases each). Sequenced material: PBMCs, mostly from graft donor cells, taken 360 days after TCRalphabeta/CD19-depleted stem cell transplant. This sequence originates from a male patient aged 5 to 17 who had a stem cell transplant for acute lymphoblastic leukemia, so the T cells may come from the graft donor. The DNA of the CDR3 is TGCGCCAGCAGCTCGGACGGGGCCCTAACCTACGAGCAGTACTTC. Its protein product is CASSSDGALTYEQYF.